Below, 18 T cell receptor beta chains from the same sample are listed, as sequenced in a study of blood T cell repertoires in COVID-19. This table comes from immunoSEQ multiplex PCR, and its TCRdb copy is limited to in-frame clones, with some not included. The table records some 80,000 clones, around four fifths of them present only once. The specimen sequenced was peripheral blood. All receptors derive from a human donor in a cohort sampled during active COVID-19.

The rearrangement links TRBV5-4 to TRBJ2-5; 7 bases match TRBD1. The V gene end was trimmed by 0 bases and the J gene end by 0 bases; junction bases not matched to a gene: 8. The CDR3 spans 17 residues. The V gene's germline CDR1 is SGHNT and CDR2 YYREEE (reference sequence). The CDR3 nucleotides read TGTGCCAGCAGCTTGGTTGTTGGACAGGATTACCAAGAGACCCAGTACTTC. This translates into CASSLVVGQDYQETQYF. Full variable domain (outside the CDR3, taken from reference TRBV5-4 and TRBJ2-5): ETGVTQSPTHLIKTRGQQVTLRCSSQSGHNTVSWYQQALGQGPQFIFQYYREEENGRGNFPPRFSGLQFPNYSSELNVNALELDDSALYLCASSLVVGQDYQETQYFGPGTRLLVL.

This clone was counted a single time. This chain joins TRBV28 and TRBJ1-1, with D perhaps matching TRBD1 (5 bases). The CDR3 is 12 amino acids. The germline gives CDR1 MDHEN, CDR2 SYDVKM. Trimming cost V 5 bases and J 6 bases, with 10 bases left between them. The CDR3 region is CASSPGFAEAFF. In DNA, the CDR3 is TGTGCCAGCAGTCCAGGGTTCGCTGAAGCTTTCTTT.

The genes are TRBV29-1 and TRBJ2-7, with 7 positions matching TRBD1. This CDR3 spans 13 amino acids. Germline CDR1 SQVTM, CDR2 ANQGSEA. With 7 bases clipped from V and 2 bases from J, the junction kept 8 bases outside the gene matches. The CDR3 DNA is TGCAGCGCTGTGGACAGGAGTACCTACGAGCAGTACTTC. This gives the protein CSAVDRSTYEQYF.

The rearrangement joins TRBV18 to TRBJ2-1; 9 nucleotides line up with TRBD2. Germline V gives CDR1 KGHSH, CDR2 LQKENI. The CDR3 is 15 amino acids. V dropped 0 bases and J dropped 6; count of bases not matched to a gene: 3. The CDR3, as DNA: TGTGCCAGCTCACCACCGCTAGCGGGGCCCAATGAGCAGTTCTTC. This codes for CASSPPLAGPNEQFF. The full variable domain, its missing parts supplied by reference TRBV18 and TRBJ2-1, is NAGVMQNPRHLVRRRGQEARLRCSPMKGHSHVYWYRQLPEEGLKFMVYLQKENIIDESGMPKERFSAEFPKEGPSILRIQQVVRGDSAAYFCASSPPLAGPNEQFFGPGTRLTVL.

The V gene is TRBV2, the J gene TRBJ2-7; 8 bases match TRBD1. J gave up 3 bases and V 5 bases, and 3 bases lay outside the gene matches. Germline loops: CDR1 SNHLY, CDR2 FYNNEI. The length of the CDR3 is 13 residues. CDR3 protein: CASSRDRSYEQYF. CDR3 in DNA: TGTGCCAGCAGTCGGGACAGGAGCTACGAGCAGTACTTC.

The CDR3 DNA reads as TGTGCCAGTAGTATACAGACAGGGGAGAGCAATCAGCCCCAGCATTTT. It encodes CASSIQTGESNQPQHF. The chain uses TRBV19 and TRBJ1-5, with TRBD1 matching over 8 bases. CDR1 and CDR2 (germline): LNHDA, SQIVND (reference sequence). Trimming cost V 2 bases and J 1 base; bases outside gene matches: 4. The CDR3 loop spans 16 amino acids.

This clone was detected only a few times. The chain has TRBV5-5 and TRBJ1-4; D is unclear. The V gene lost 2 bases and the J gene lost 5 bases, with 10 bases spanning the gap. The CDR3 length is 14 residues. Looked up from germline, CDR1 is SGHKS and CDR2 is YYEKEE (reference sequence). CDR3 in amino acids: CASSFGQKNEKLFF. Written as DNA, the CDR3 is TGTGCCAGCAGCTTTGGCCAGAAAAATGAAAAACTGTTTTTT.

The table lists this clone with a count of one. The V and J genes are TRBV29-1 and TRBJ1-2, with D tentatively TRBD1 (5 bases). Trimming left V 0 bases short and J 4 bases short, with 12 bases between. Germline V gives CDR1 SQVTM, CDR2 ANQGSEA. CDR3 length equals 14 residues. For the CDR3, the DNA is TGCAGCGTTGAAGAGGTGCTAAGGGGCTATGGCTACACCTTC. Residues: CSVEEVLRGYGYTF. The variable domain in full, completed from reference TRBV29-1 and TRBJ1-2, reads SAVISQKPSRDICQRGTSLTIQCQVDSQVTMMFWYRQQPGQSLTLIATANQGSEATYESGFVIDKFPISRPNLTFSTLTVSNMSPEDSSIYLCSVEEVLRGYGYTFGSGTRLTVV.

V is TRBV11-2 and J is TRBJ2-3; unclear D gene. V was clipped by 6 bases and J by 5 bases, with 12 bases between them. The germline V gene has CDR1 SGHAT and CDR2 FQNNGV. The CDR3 has 13 residues. CDR3 nucleotide sequence: TGTGCCAGCAGTCGCGGTGAGAAAGATACGCAGTATTTT. Translated, it gives CASSRGEKDTQYF.

This chain links TRBV21-1 with TRBJ1-2; no check of the table's D call, TRBD1, against the DNA was made. TRBV21-1 constitutes a pseudogene. This CDR3 is built from 12 residues. DNA for the CDR3: TGTGCCAGCAGCATCAACACCAAGAGCTACACCTTC. As protein: CASSINTKSYTF.

The rearrangement links TRBV28 to TRBJ2-1; TRBD1 aligns across 7 bases. The CDR3 sequence is 12 residues long. Germline loops: CDR1 MDHEN, CDR2 SYDVKM. Trimming at V came to 11 bases and at J to 1 base, leaving 2 bases not matched to a gene. The CDR3 DNA reads TGTGCCGGGGGACAGTCCTACAATGAGCAGTTCTTC. Translating it yields CAGGQSYNEQFF.

The genes are TRBV2 and TRBJ1-1; 9 nucleotides agree with TRBD1. Germline loops: CDR1 SNHLY, CDR2 FYNNEI. This CDR3 has 17 amino acids. The V gene end was trimmed by 5 bases and the J gene end by 1 base; junction bases not matched to a gene: 11. The CDR3, as DNA: TGTGCCAGCAGTCGACAGGGGGGTGCAAGTGGGAACACTGAAGCTTTCTTT. It specifies CASSRQGGASGNTEAFF. The whole variable domain, filled in from reference TRBV2 and TRBJ1-1, reads EPEVTQTPSHQVTQMGQEVILRCVPISNHLYFYWYRQILGQKVEFLVSFYNNEISEKSEIFDDQFSVERPDGSNFTLKIRSTKLEDSAMYFCASSRQGGASGNTEAFFGQGTRLTVV.

This chain uses TRBV18 with TRBJ2-1, with 8 bases matching TRBD1. V lost 3 bases, J lost 4 bases, and 14 bases stayed unmatched. CDR3 length: 18 residues. Germline V gene lookup returns CDR1 KGHSH and CDR2 LQKENI. CDR3 nucleotide sequence: TGTGCCAGCTCACCGTTTGACTTCCCAGGGGGCAGGTACAATGAGCAGTTCTTC. Translated: CASSPFDFPGGRYNEQFF.

The rearrangement joins TRBV7-8 to TRBJ1-4; no firm D call. The ends were cut back, 5 bases at V and 3 bases at J, with 16 bases in the middle. Germline CDR1 is SGHVS and CDR2 is FQNEAQ. The CDR3 is made up of 16 amino acids. CDR3 sequence reads: CASSPRRFVSNEKLFF. DNA for the CDR3: TGTGCCAGCAGCCCACGTCGGTTCGTCTCTAATGAAAAACTGTTTTTT.

CDR3 DNA sequence: TGTGCCAGCAGCCCCGGGGGAGCCGAGCAGTACTTC. Protein sequence: CASSPGGAEQYF. The chain joins TRBV9 to TRBJ2-7; possible D gene TRBD2, 6 bases. Trimming pared 4 bases from V and 6 bases from J, leaving 11 bases between. There are 12 residues in the CDR3. The V gene's germline CDR1 is SGDLS and CDR2 YYNGEE.

This rearrangement joins TRBV2 to TRBJ1-5; D gene uncertain. Germline V gives CDR1 SNHLY, CDR2 FYNNEI. V dropped 3 bases and J dropped 5 bases, with 11 bases sitting between them. The CDR3 has 14 amino acids. The CDR3 DNA reads as TGTGCCAGCAGTGATCTGGTACCGGATCAGCCCCAGCATTTT. It specifies CASSDLVPDQPQHF.

The rearrangement joins TRBV3-1 (or the pseudogene TRBV3-2) to TRBJ1-3, with TRBD1 identical over 8 bases. The CDR3 runs to 16 residues. V shed 4 bases and J 0 bases; nucleotides not matched to a gene: 5. CDR1 and CDR2 from the germline V gene are LGHDT and YNNKEL (reference sequence). The CDR3 nucleotides are TGTGCCAGCAGCCGGACAGGGCTAAGCTCTGGAAACACCATATATTTT. Translating it yields CASSRTGLSSGNTIYF.

The V and J genes are TRBV6-5 and TRBJ2-5; D perhaps matches TRBD1 (6 bases). Germline V lookup: CDR1 MNHEY, CDR2 SVGAGI. Trimming shortened V by 6 bases and J by 6 bases, and 17 bases separated the two germline ends. This CDR3 contains 14 residues. The CDR3 loop is CASSADRFGKTQYF. DNA for the CDR3: TGTGCCAGCAGCGCAGACAGGTTCGGAAAGACCCAGTACTTC.